A single sample is the source of the 12 T cell receptor beta chains below, sequenced in a study of blood T cell repertoires in COVID-19. Produced via immunoSEQ multiplex PCR; TCRdb's table is partial and in-frame only. The top ten clones hold approximately 8.6% of a sample with 140,000 to 150,000 clones, around three quarters of them seen once. Sample: peripheral blood. The receptors derive from a man aged 50 to 60 with active or convalescent COVID-19.

This chain connects TRBV5-4 to TRBJ1-1; the D gene is possibly TRBD1 (6 bases). Between the trimmed V and J ends, which lost 2 bases and 4 bases, there was a span of 12 bases. Germline assignment: CDR1 SGHNT and CDR2 YYREEE (reference sequence). This CDR3 is built from 14 residues. CDR3 DNA sequence: TGTGCCAGCAGCTTCGCAGGGGTCGGCACTGAAGCTTTCTTT. The encoded protein is CASSFAGVGTEAFF.

The rearrangement links TRBV13 to TRBJ2-1; no clear D. V lost 0 bases to trimming and J lost 6 bases, with 12 bases between them. The CDR3 contains 15 residues. In germline, CDR1 is PRHDT, CDR2 FYEKMQ (reference sequence). The DNA of the CDR3 is TGTGCCAGCAGCTTAGGCACGTTACAGAGCAATGAGCAGTTCTTC. It is translated as CASSLGTLQSNEQFF.

This chain connects TRBV18 to TRBJ2-1; 9 bases line up with TRBD2. The CDR3 covers 16 residues. Germline lookup yields CDR1 KGHSH and CDR2 LQKENI. J lost 8 bases, V lost 5 bases, and 13 bases had no gene match. The CDR3 DNA reads TGTGCCAGCTCAGTTCCGGGGCTAGCGGGAACGGATGAGCAGTTCTTC. Translation: CASSVPGLAGTDEQFF.

J is TRBJ2-1 and V is TRBV5-6; D unclear. Trimming pared 1 base from V and 8 bases from J, leaving 10 bases between. The V gene's germline CDR1 is SGHDT and CDR2 YYEEEE. This CDR3 is built from 13 residues. The CDR3 here is CASSLRPQDEQFF. The CDR3 DNA reads as TGTGCCAGCAGCTTGCGGCCCCAGGATGAGCAGTTCTTC. Variable domain in full (rest from reference TRBV5-6 and TRBJ2-1): DAGVTQSPTHLIKTRGQQVTLRCSPKSGHDTVSWYQQALGQGPQFIFQYYEEEERQRGNFPDRFSGHQFPNYSSELNVNALLLGDSALYLCASSLRPQDEQFFGPGTRLTVL.

The V gene is TRBV5-6, the J gene TRBJ2-7, with D maybe TRBD1 (7 bases). Germline values: CDR1 SGHDT, CDR2 YYEEEE. The CDR3 is 14 amino acids. Trimming took 5 bases from V and 4 from J, leaving 16 bases between them. CDR3 residues: CASRLGGGNYEQYF. CDR3 sequence (DNA): TGTGCCAGCAGGCTCGGAGGGGGCAATTACGAGCAGTACTTC.

This rearrangement joins TRBV11-2 to TRBJ1-4; D gene unclear. Germline CDR1 and CDR2: SGHAT and FQNNGV. The CDR3 runs to 12 residues. Trimming removed 0 bases at V and 14 bases at J, with 10 bases between. DNA of the CDR3: TGTGCCAGCAGCTTAGAATTTTCCCGGCTGTTTTTT. Translated, it gives CASSLEFSRLFF.

This clone was recorded a few times. V gene TRBV3-1 (or the pseudogene TRBV3-2) combines with J gene TRBJ2-3, with a weak D call TRBD2 (6 bases). CDR1 and CDR2 from the germline V gene are LGHDT and YNNKEL (reference sequence). Trimming pared 0 bases from V and 1 base from J, leaving 11 bases between. The CDR3 has 16 amino acids. Written as DNA, the CDR3 is TGTGCCAGCAGCCAAGATTGGCGGGGCCGCACAGATACGCAGTATTTT. Translating it yields CASSQDWRGRTDTQYF.

The chain uses TRBV12-3 or TRBV12-4 and TRBJ2-7; no clear D. V lost 3 bases and J 1 base, leaving 7 bases between the germline ends. The CDR3 has 13 amino acids. CDR3 DNA sequence: TGTGCCAGCAGTTTCGGTACGTCCTACGAGCAGTACTTC. This translates into CASSFGTSYEQYF.

CDR3 sequence: CASSSPGQGQETQYF. The CDR3 nucleotides are TGTGCCAGCAGCTCCCCGGGACAGGGACAAGAGACCCAGTACTTC. This chain joins TRBV5-4 and TRBJ2-5; 9 nucleotides align to TRBD1. V dropped 3 bases and J dropped 2; count of bases not matched to a gene: 5. Germline CDR1 SGHNT, CDR2 YYREEE (reference sequence). This CDR3 has 15 amino acids.

The chain employs TRBV3-1 (or the pseudogene TRBV3-2) and TRBJ2-1; 12 bases map to TRBD2. V lost 4 bases to trimming and J lost 6 bases; unmatched junction nucleotides: 4. The germline V gene encodes CDR1 LGHDT and CDR2 YNNKEL (reference sequence). The CDR3 is 15 residues long. The CDR3 loop is CASSRGLAGPNEQFF. CDR3 bases: TGTGCCAGCAGCCGCGGACTAGCGGGGCCCAATGAGCAGTTCTTC.

V and J are TRBV27 and TRBJ2-7; 8 bases agree with TRBD1. CDR3 size: 12 residues. Trimming cost V 6 bases and J 5 bases; bases outside gene matches: 3. Germline V gene sequence: CDR1 MNHEY, CDR2 SMNVEV (reference sequence). CDR3 in DNA: TGTGCCAGCAGGCAGACAGGGGACGAGCAGTACTTC. It codes for CASRQTGDEQYF.

The V gene is TRBV19, the J gene TRBJ2-1, with TRBD1 identical over 8 bases. The germline CDR1 and CDR2 sequences are LNHDA and SQIVND (reference sequence). V trimming: 4 bases; J trimming: 4 bases; junction bases outside the gene matches: 6. This CDR3 spans 15 amino acids. DNA for the CDR3: TGTGCCAGTAGTAGACAGGGGCTACAGTACAATGAGCAGTTCTTC. The encoded protein is CASSRQGLQYNEQFF.